A selection of T cell receptor beta chains follows, all from one sample in a study of CD8+ T cells in alopecia areata. Generated by immunoSEQ multiplex PCR, the TCRdb table keeps only in-frame clones and is missing some. The sample records some 160,000 clones, just over 65% being singletons. This specimen was CD4+ T cells sorted from blood, taken at week 4, from a patient treated with tofacitinib. Receptors were obtained from a human donor with alopecia areata. The CDR3 runs from the conserved cysteine through the conserved F or W. A D gene is named only where the DNA matches it firmly. For some rows the clone size is stated as once, few or many, or as a class when expanded; others skip it.

v_call	clone_size	d_call	j_call	cdr3_nt	cdr3_aa
TRBV19	-	-	TRBJ2-6	TGTGCCAGTAGTATAAATGGGGTATTCTCTGGGGCCAACGTCCTGACTTTC	CASSINGVFSGANVLTF
TRBV29-1	-	TRBD1	TRBJ2-1	TGCAGCGTCGACAGGGGGCGCAGGTATGAGCAGTTCTTC	CSVDRGRRYEQFF
TRBV9	-	-	TRBJ1-2	TGTGCCAGCAGCTCAGGAAACAGTGAAGGCTACACCTTC	CASSSGNSEGYTF
TRBV6-1	-	-	TRBJ2-4	TGTGCCAGCGGGCCCGTGGGGAACATTCAGTACTTC	CASGPVGNIQYF
TRBV18	-	-	TRBJ2-3	TGTGCCAGCTCAGGTTCAGCAGATACGCAGTATTTT	CASSGSADTQYF
TRBV7-9	-	-	TRBJ2-3	TGTGCCAGCAGCAAAGCCGGAACACCAAGCCACTTACCCACAGATACGCAGTATTTT	CASSKAGTPSHLPTDTQYF
TRBV30	few	-	TRBJ1-2	TGTGCCTGGAGATCACAGGATAACTATGGCTACACCTTC	CAWRSQDNYGYTF
TRBV2	-	-	TRBJ1-5	TGTGCCAGCAGGCCACCCGGTCAGCCCCAGCATTTT	CASRPPGQPQHF
TRBV29-1	-	-	TRBJ2-1	TGCAGCGTTGACAGGGCCTACAATGAGCAGTTCTTC	CSVDRAYNEQFF
TRBV7-2	-	-	TRBJ1-2	TGTGCCAGCAGCTTACAAGGGTCTCTCTCTGGCTACACCTTC	CASSLQGSLSGYTF
TRBV7-9	-	-	TRBJ2-5	TGTGCCAGCAGCCAGAATGGGGGAGGAGAGACCCAGTACTTC	CASSQNGGGETQYF
TRBV18	-	-	TRBJ1-2	TGTGCCAGCTCACCCGAACGCCGCTATGGCTACACCTTC	CASSPERRYGYTF
TRBV5-6	-	-	TRBJ1-2	TGTGCCAGCAGCTCGAACAGGGATCATGGCTACACCTTC	CASSSNRDHGYTF
TRBV14	-	-	TRBJ1-5	TGTGCCAGCAGCCAAGGTCCATCACAGCCCCAGCATTTT	CASSQGPSQPQHF
TRBV29-1	-	-	TRBJ2-1	TGCAGCGTTGGCGTAGGGGGCAATGAGCAGTTCTTC	CSVGVGGNEQFF